The 17 T cell receptor beta chains given below trace back to one sample, sequenced in a study of T cell responses to AZD1222 COVID-19 vaccine. Profiled with immunoSEQ multiplex PCR; TCRdb holds only in-frame clones, not every one. The data contain roughly 120,000 clones, under 85% of them singletons. The material sequenced was peripheral blood, taken on day 0 of AZD1222 vaccination. Source of these receptors: an adult in good health.

This clone appeared once. V and J are TRBV13 and TRBJ2-5; D is possibly TRBD1 (6 bases). This CDR3 has 13 residues. The V end was cut by 2 bases, the J end by 3 bases, with 7 bases between. The germline V gene encodes CDR1 PRHDT and CDR2 FYEKMQ (reference sequence). The CDR3 DNA reads as TGTGCCAGCAGCTTATCAGGGGAAGAGACCCAGTACTTC. Amino acid sequence: CASSLSGEETQYF.

This clone was seen only once. V is TRBV20-1 and J is TRBJ1-2; D remains unclear. Germline V gene sequence: CDR1 DFQATT, CDR2 SNEGSKA (reference sequence). The CDR3 spans 14 residues. Deletions cut 3 bases from V and 8 bases from J, with 19 bases between. CDR3: CSASGTVLDLGYTF. The CDR3 region has the DNA TGCAGTGCTAGTGGAACGGTTCTGGATTTGGGCTACACCTTC.

The chain links TRBV2 to TRBJ2-7; 12 bases agree with TRBD2. The V gene's germline CDR1 is SNHLY and CDR2 FYNNEI. CDR3 length: 15 residues. V shed 6 bases and J 4 bases; nucleotides not matched to a gene: 7. CDR3: CASSNPGLAGYEQYF. CDR3 DNA sequence: TGTGCCAGCAGCAACCCGGGACTAGCGGGTTACGAGCAGTACTTC.

In this sample, this clone turned up a few times. The rearrangement joins TRBV28 to TRBJ1-6; 11 bases are a match to TRBD1. The CDR3 length is 15 residues. CDR1 is MDHEN, CDR2 SYDVKM, per germline. The V gene end was trimmed by 5 bases and the J gene end by 9 bases; junction bases not matched to a gene: 6. This chain's CDR3 is CASSPRTGGGSPLHF. In nucleotides, the CDR3 is TGTGCCAGCAGTCCACGGACAGGGGGCGGTTCACCCCTCCACTTT. Based on the CDR3 plus reference TRBV28 and TRBJ1-6, the full variable domain is DVKVTQSSRYLVKRTGEKVFLECVQDMDHENMFWYRQDPGLGLRLIYFSYDVKMKEKGDIPEGYSVSREKKERFSLILESASTNQTSMYLCASSPRTGGGSPLHFGNGTRLTVT.

V gene TRBV18 combines with J gene TRBJ2-3; 12 bases are shared with TRBD2. The junction had 7 bases not matched to a gene; V was cut back by 3 bases and J by 3 bases. The germline V gene encodes CDR1 KGHSH and CDR2 LQKENI. This CDR3 is 17 amino acids long. The DNA of the CDR3 is TGTGCCAGCTCACCCCCGACTAGCGGGGGCGCGACAGATACGCAGTATTTT. It codes for CASSPPTSGGATDTQYF.

V usage is TRBV3-1 (or the pseudogene TRBV3-2) and J usage is TRBJ2-7, with a possible D match to TRBD2 (6 bases). Trimming left V 1 base short and J 3 bases short, with 13 bases between. The germline V gene encodes CDR1 LGHDT and CDR2 YNNKEL (reference sequence). This CDR3 contains 15 residues. CDR3 loop: CASSQASGGNYEQYF. Written as DNA, the CDR3 is TGTGCCAGCAGCCAAGCTTCAGGAGGGAACTACGAGCAGTACTTC.

This clone was detected a few times. The chain links TRBV28 to TRBJ1-5; D is unresolved. Trimming left V 7 bases short and J 0 bases short, with 13 bases between. Germline CDR1 and CDR2: MDHEN and SYDVKM. The CDR3 sequence is 15 residues long. The CDR3 reads CASKSPQISNQPQHF. The DNA for the CDR3 is TGTGCCAGCAAATCCCCACAGATTAGCAATCAGCCCCAGCATTTT.

This clone was recorded a few times. V is TRBV7-2 and J is TRBJ2-3; D unresolved. Germline V CDR1 and CDR2: SGHTA, FQGNSA. This CDR3 is 14 amino acids long. The V gene lost 0 bases and the J gene lost 4 bases, with 8 bases spanning the gap. CDR3 nucleotide sequence: TGTGCCAGCAGCTTAGCGCGGCCCTCAGATACGCAGTATTTT. Its protein product is CASSLARPSDTQYF.

The chain couples TRBV5-6 to TRBJ1-2; D is perhaps TRBD1 (5 bases). V lost 0 bases, J lost 4 bases, and 13 bases lay in between. The CDR3 spans 15 residues. From germline, CDR1 is SGHDT and CDR2 YYEEEE. The CDR3 DNA reads TGTGCCAGCAGCTTGGCAGGCATTCAGGGCTATGGCTACACCTTC. Its translation: CASSLAGIQGYGYTF.

This clone turned up a few times. The chain employs TRBV5-6 and TRBJ2-2, with a weak D call TRBD1 (6 bases). Germline lookup yields CDR1 SGHDT and CDR2 YYEEEE. The ends were cut back, 4 bases at V and 5 bases at J, with 21 bases in the middle. The CDR3 loop spans 17 amino acids. This chain's CDR3 is CASSPRGGPVRTGELFF. In nucleotides, the CDR3 is TGTGCCAGCAGCCCGAGAGGGGGACCCGTGAGGACCGGGGAGCTGTTTTTT.

The chain combines TRBV4-1 with TRBJ1-5, with D unclear. The V gene's germline CDR1 is MGHRA and CDR2 YSYEKL. The CDR3 contains 17 residues. Deletions cut 4 bases from V and 3 bases from J, with 19 bases between. The CDR3 bases are TGCGCCAGCAGCCGAGTATCCTTGGACCGGCTCAATCAGCCCCAGCATTTT. Amino acids: CASSRVSLDRLNQPQHF.

This chain connects TRBV7-9 to TRBJ1-6; D call uncertain. The germline CDR1 and CDR2 sequences are SEHNR and FQNEAQ (reference sequence). V gave up 5 bases and J gave up 5 bases, with 13 bases separating them. This CDR3 spans 15 amino acids. Written as DNA, the CDR3 is TGTGCCAGCAGCCCCGCGGCGGGCGATAATTCACCCCTCCACTTT. This sequence encodes CASSPAAGDNSPLHF.

The chain recombines TRBV3-1 (or the pseudogene TRBV3-2) with TRBJ1-3; D unresolved. The CDR3 sequence is 14 residues long. Germline-derived CDR1 and CDR2 are LGHDT and YNNKEL (reference sequence). V lost 4 bases, J lost 4 bases, and 11 bases lay in between. The CDR3 sequence: CASSPLGRGNTIYF. The DNA of the CDR3 is TGTGCCAGCAGCCCCCTAGGGAGAGGAAACACCATATATTTT.

In DNA form, the CDR3 reads TGTGCCACCAGCAAAGGAGGCGGGGGGATCTACGAGCAGTACTTC. Translated: CATSKGGGGIYEQYF. The chain employs TRBV15 and TRBJ2-7; 8 bases fit TRBD2. The CDR3 has 15 amino acids. The V segment lost 4 bases and the J segment 3 bases; nucleotides outside the gene matches: 8. Germline CDR1 LNHNV, CDR2 YYDKDF (reference sequence).

The V call is TRBV18, the J call TRBJ2-1; 7 nucleotides line up with TRBD1. The CDR3 contains 13 residues. Germline V gives CDR1 KGHSH, CDR2 LQKENI. V dropped 4 bases and J dropped 5; count of bases not matched to a gene: 2. DNA for the CDR3: TGTGCCAGCTCACAGACAGGGAACAATGAGCAGTTCTTC. This sequence encodes CASSQTGNNEQFF.

The genes are TRBV6-5 and TRBJ2-7, with D possibly being TRBD2 (6 bases). Trimming took off 7 bases at V and 0 bases at J, with 13 bases between the two ends. Germline V gene lookup returns CDR1 MNHEY and CDR2 SVGAGI. The CDR3 runs 14 residues. CDR3 nucleotides: TGTGCCAGCACCCAGCGGAGGGACTCCTACGAGCAGTACTTC. Translating gives CASTQRRDSYEQYF.

The genes are TRBV19 and TRBJ2-2; D is undetermined. V was cut by 5 bases and J by 7 bases, with 14 bases left in between. This CDR3 spans 14 amino acids. CDR1 is LNHDA, CDR2 SQIVND, per germline (reference sequence). CDR3 DNA sequence: TGTGCCAGTAGTTTGGCACCAAGAGGCGGGGAGCTGTTTTTT. Translating it yields CASSLAPRGGELFF.